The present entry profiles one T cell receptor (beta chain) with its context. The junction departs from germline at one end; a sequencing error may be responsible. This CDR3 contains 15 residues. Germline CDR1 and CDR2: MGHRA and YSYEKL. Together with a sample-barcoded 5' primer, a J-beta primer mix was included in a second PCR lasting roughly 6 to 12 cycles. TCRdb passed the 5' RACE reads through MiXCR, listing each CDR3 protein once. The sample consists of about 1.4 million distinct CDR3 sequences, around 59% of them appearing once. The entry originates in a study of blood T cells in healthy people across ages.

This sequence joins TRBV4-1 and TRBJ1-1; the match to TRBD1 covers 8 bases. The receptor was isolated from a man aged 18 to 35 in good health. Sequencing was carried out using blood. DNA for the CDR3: TGCGCCGGCAGCCTCGTTCTAGGACAGGGCGGCGGAGCTTTCTTT. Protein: CAGSLVLGQGGGAFF.